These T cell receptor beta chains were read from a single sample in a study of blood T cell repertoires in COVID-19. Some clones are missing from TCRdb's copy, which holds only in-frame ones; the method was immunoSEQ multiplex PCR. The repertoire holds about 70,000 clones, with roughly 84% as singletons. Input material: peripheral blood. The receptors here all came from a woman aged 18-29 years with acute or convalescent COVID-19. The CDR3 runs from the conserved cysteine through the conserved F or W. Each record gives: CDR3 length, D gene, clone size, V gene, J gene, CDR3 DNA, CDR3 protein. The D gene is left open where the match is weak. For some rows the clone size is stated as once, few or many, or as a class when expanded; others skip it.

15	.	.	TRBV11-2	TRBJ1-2	TGTGCCAGCAGCCCCGGGCCGGGAACTAACTATGGCTACACCTTC	CASSPGPGTNYGYTF
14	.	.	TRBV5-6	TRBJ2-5	TGTGCCAGCAGTTATCGACAAGGCCTCTGGACCCAGTACTTC	CASSYRQGLWTQYF
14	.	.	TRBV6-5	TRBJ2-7	TGTGCCAGCAGCAGACATGAGGGTCCCTACGAGCAGTACTTC	CASSRHEGPYEQYF
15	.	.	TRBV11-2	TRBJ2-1	TGTGCCAGCAGCTTGACCGGGGGTGCCTACAATGAGCAGTTCTTC	CASSLTGGAYNEQFF
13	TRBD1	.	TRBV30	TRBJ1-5	TGTGCCTGGGGGGACAGGGGCAATCAGCCCCAGCATTTT	CAWGDRGNQPQHF
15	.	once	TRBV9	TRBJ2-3	TGTGCCAGCAGCGTAGCGGGATTAGGCACAGATACGCAGTATTTT	CASSVAGLGTDTQYF
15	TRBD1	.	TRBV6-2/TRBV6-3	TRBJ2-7	TGTGCCAGCAGCGCACCGGGACAGGGGGCCTACGAGCAGTACTTC	CASSAPGQGAYEQYF
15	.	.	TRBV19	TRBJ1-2	TGTGCCAGTACCCCCATGGCAGGGCAAGACTATGGCTACACCTTC	CASTPMAGQDYGYTF
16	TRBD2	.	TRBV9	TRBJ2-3	TGTGCCAGCAGCGTAGGTAGACTAGCGGGAGCAGATACGCAGTATTTT	CASSVGRLAGADTQYF
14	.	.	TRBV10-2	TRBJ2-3	TGCGCCAGCAATAACAGGGGACTAGGAGATACGCAGTATTTT	CASNNRGLGDTQYF
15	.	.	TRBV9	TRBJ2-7	TGTGCCAGCAGCCCGGCGGGATCACGCTCCTACGAGCAGTACTTC	CASSPAGSRSYEQYF
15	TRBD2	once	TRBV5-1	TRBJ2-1	TGCGCCAGCAGCACAGGGACTAGCGGGAGATATGAGCAGTTCTTC	CASSTGTSGRYEQFF
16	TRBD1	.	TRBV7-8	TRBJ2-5	TGTGCCAGCAGCCGAGGACAGGGGGGCGCCCAAGAGACCCAGTACTTC	CASSRGQGGAQETQYF
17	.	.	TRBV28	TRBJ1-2	TGTGCCAGCACCCTACGGGGAGGGACGGGGTCATGGTATGGCTACACCTTC	CASTLRGGTGSWYGYTF
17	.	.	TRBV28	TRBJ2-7	TGTGCCAGCAGTTCAATTCGGACAGAACATCACCCCTACGAGCAGTACTTC	CASSSIRTEHHPYEQYF
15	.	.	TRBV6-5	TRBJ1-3	TGTGCCAGCAGCCGGGAGATTTCCTCTGGAAACACCATATATTTT	CASSREISSGNTIYF
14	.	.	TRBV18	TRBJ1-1	TGTGCCAGCTCACCCCCAGTCGGGAGCACTGAAGCTTTCTTT	CASSPPVGSTEAFF
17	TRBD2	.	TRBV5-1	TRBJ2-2	TGCGCCAGCACCTTAGATGGCTGGGCTAGCGGAACCGGGGAGCTGTTTTTT	CASTLDGWASGTGELFF
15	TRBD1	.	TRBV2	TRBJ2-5	TGTGCCAGCAGTCTGGACAGGAGGTACCAAGAGACCCAGTACTTC	CASSLDRRYQETQYF
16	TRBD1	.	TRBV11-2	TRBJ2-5	TGTGCCAGCAGCCCGCTAAAGGACAGGTTCCGAGAGACCCAGTACTTC	CASSPLKDRFRETQYF
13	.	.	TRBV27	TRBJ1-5	TGTGCCAGCAGTATGGCAGTAAATCAGCCCCAGCATTTT	CASSMAVNQPQHF
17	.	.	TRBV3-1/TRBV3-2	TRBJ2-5	TGTGCCAGCAGCCAAGATTTAGGAGATTTGTACCAAGAGACCCAGTACTTC	CASSQDLGDLYQETQYF
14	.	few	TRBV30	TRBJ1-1	TGTGCCTGGAGTGTTAACAACATGAACACTGAAGCTTTCTTT	CAWSVNNMNTEAFF
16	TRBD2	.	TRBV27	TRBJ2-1	TGTGCCAGCAGTTCCATAGCGGGAGCTGGCTTCAATGAGCAGTTCTTC	CASSSIAGAGFNEQFF
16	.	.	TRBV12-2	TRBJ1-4	TGTGCAAGTCGCTCTTATTATTTGCTTGGGCTTGAAAAACTGTTTTTT	CASRSYYLLGLEKLFF
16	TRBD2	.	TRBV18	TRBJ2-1	TGTGCCAGCTCACCACGTATAGCGGGGGGGCCTGATGAGCAGTTCTTC	CASSPRIAGGPDEQFF
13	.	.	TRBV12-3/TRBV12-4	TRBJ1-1	TGTGCCAGCACCGCAGGGCAGAACACTGAAGCTTTCTTT	CASTAGQNTEAFF
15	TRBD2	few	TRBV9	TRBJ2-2	TGTGCCAGCAGCGGAACTAGCGGGAACACCGGGGAGCTGTTTTTT	CASSGTSGNTGELFF
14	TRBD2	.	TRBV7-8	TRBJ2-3	TGTGCCAGCAGCTCGGGACTAGACACAGATACGCAGTATTTT	CASSSGLDTDTQYF
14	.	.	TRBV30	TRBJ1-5	TGTGCCTGGAGTTCGGCGGTTACTTATCAGCCCCAGCATTTT	CAWSSAVTYQPQHF
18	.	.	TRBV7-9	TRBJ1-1	TGTGCCAGCAGCCTGGGGTTAGGGGGGAGGGGCTCGGGCACTGAAGCTTTCTTT	CASSLGLGGRGSGTEAFF
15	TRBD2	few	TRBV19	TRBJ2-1	TGTGCCAGTAGACCCAGCGGGGGGGCCCCTTACGAGCAGTTCTTC	CASRPSGGAPYEQFF
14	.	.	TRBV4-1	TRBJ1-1	TGCGCCAGCAGTTACCGGACTACGAACACTGAAGCTTTCTTT	CASSYRTTNTEAFF
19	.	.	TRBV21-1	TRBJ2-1	TGTGCCAGCAGCACAGGACTAGCGGGAGGGTTAATCTCCTACAATGAGCAGTTCTTC	CASSTGLAGGLISYNEQFF
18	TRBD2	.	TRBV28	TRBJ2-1	TGTGCCAGCAGTTCCACCTCCCTTACTAGCGGGGGGTACAATGAGCAGTTCTTC	CASSSTSLTSGGYNEQFF
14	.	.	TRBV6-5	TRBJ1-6	TGTGCCAGCAGGCTGAGAGGTTATAATTCACCCCTCCACTTT	CASRLRGYNSPLHF
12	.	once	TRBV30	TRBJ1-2	TGTGCCTGGAACAGTTTTAACTATGGCTACACCTTC	CAWNSFNYGYTF
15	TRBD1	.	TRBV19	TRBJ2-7	TGTGCCAGTAGTATGGGACAGGGGGTATCCTACGAGCAGTACTTC	CASSMGQGVSYEQYF
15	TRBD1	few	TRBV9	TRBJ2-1	TGTGCCAGCAGCGTAGTAGGAGACAGGGGGGATAGTAAGTTCTTC	CASSVVGDRGDSKFF
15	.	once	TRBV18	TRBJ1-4	TGTGCCAGCTCAAATCTTGGGGCTAGGAGTGAAAAACTGTTTTTT	CASSNLGARSEKLFF
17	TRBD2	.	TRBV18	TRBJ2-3	TGTGCCAGCTCACCATCGACTAGCGGGAGACGCACAGATACGCAGTATTTT	CASSPSTSGRRTDTQYF
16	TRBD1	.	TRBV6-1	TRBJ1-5	TGTGCCAGCAGTGATCCCCGGACAGGCTTAAATCAGCCCCAGCATTTT	CASSDPRTGLNQPQHF
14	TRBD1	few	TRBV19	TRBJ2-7	TGTGCCAGTAGTAAGGGACAGGGGCTCTACGAGCAGTACTTC	CASSKGQGLYEQYF
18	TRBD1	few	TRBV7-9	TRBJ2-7	TGTGCCAGCAGCCTAATAGGGACAGGTAGGTCCCACTCCTACGAGCAGTACTTC	CASSLIGTGRSHSYEQYF
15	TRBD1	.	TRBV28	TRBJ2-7	TGTGCCAGCAGTCTCGGGACAGGGCAAACCTACGAGCAGTACTTC	CASSLGTGQTYEQYF
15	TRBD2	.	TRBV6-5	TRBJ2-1	TGTGCCAGCAGTTTCGGGACTAGCGGAGGGGATGAGCAGTTCTTC	CASSFGTSGGDEQFF
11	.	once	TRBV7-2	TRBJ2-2	TGTGCCTATACGGGAGACGGGGAGCTGTTTTTT	CAYTGDGELFF
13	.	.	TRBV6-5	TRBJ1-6	TGTGCCAACTCGGAGGGGTATAATTCACCCCTCCACTTT	CANSEGYNSPLHF
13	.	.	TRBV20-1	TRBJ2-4	TGCAGTGCAAGTGACCTAGCCAAAAACATTCAGTACTTC	CSASDLAKNIQYF